This is a list of T cell receptor beta chains from one sample in a study of blood T cell repertoires in COVID-19. Using immunoSEQ multiplex PCR, the repertoire was profiled, and TCRdb retains in-frame clones only, with some absent. The table shows tens of thousands of clones, with around 88% occurring only once. What was sequenced was peripheral blood. The receptors stem from a woman aged 70-85 years with acute or convalescent COVID-19. CDR3s include the opening cysteine and the closing phenylalanine or tryptophan. The D gene is left open where the match is weak.

>TRBD1|TRBV11-1
CASSSWTGVIYEQYF
>TRBD2|TRBV19
CASSTGTSKHYEQYF
>-|TRBV18
CASSQDRYNEQFF
>-|TRBV18
CASSRGLDNEQFF
>-|TRBV27
CASSPRGGEAFF
>-|TRBV28
CATTRDPGQKRGYTF
>TRBD2|TRBV5-1
CASSRTGLPQETQYF
>-|TRBV5-1
CASSLLGGENEKLFF
>TRBD2|TRBV5-4
CASSLTGTSDEQYF
>-|TRBV5-1
CASRRDTEDTIYF
>-|TRBV5-1
CASSGRASTDTQYF
>-|TRBV19
CASLQGAYGYTF
>-|TRBV24-1
CATSDRGLGTDTQYF
>TRBD1|TRBV18
CASSPTGHPTSTDTQYF
>-|TRBV24-1
CATSDPLGVPSDTQYF
>-|TRBV19
CASSMRGNTGELFF
>TRBD1|TRBV5-1
CASSVGQVISSYGYTF
>TRBD1|TRBV10-3
CAISEGTGDNQPQHF
>TRBD1|TRBV5-1
CASSPATGAGNTIYF
>-|TRBV10-1
CASSDLRGPSSYNEQFF
>TRBD1|TRBV5-1
CASSPDRGGKTQYF
>-|TRBV3-1/TRBV3-2
CASSQQQLAFNNEQFF
>-|TRBV5-5
CASSLGGVPGYGYTF
>-|TRBV27
CASSLYTGTFNEKLFF
>-|TRBV3-1/TRBV3-2
CASSQPGPGTEAFF
>-|TRBV4-1
CASSQDLNSVTGELFF